This TCR beta chain originates from a study of OX40 agonist ivuxolimab in advanced cancers. Describing the broader study: The costimulatory receptor OX40 (CD134) was targeted by ivuxolimab, a fully human IgG2 agonistic monoclonal antibody. The paper covers the monotherapy dose-escalation part of the phase I ivuxolimab trial, which included N of about 50 patients. Prior anti-PD-1, anti-PD-L1 or anti-CTLA-4 therapy was permitted, and checkpoint inhibitors had been received by less than 45% of dose-escalation patients. Intravenous ivuxolimab was administered to patients every 2 weeks at six dose levels: 0.01, 0.1, 0.3, 1.5, 3 and 10 mg/kg. Partial responses were achieved by three dose-escalation patients, of whom one had hepatocellular carcinoma and two had cutaneous melanoma. In the dose-escalation cohort, roughly 80% of patients were male, and the mean age was approximately 60 years, with a range of roughly 23 to 85. Of the approximately 50 dose-escalation patients, hepatocellular carcinoma was present in about 20, melanoma in approximately 15, renal cell carcinoma in 9 and head and neck cancer in 9. Peripheral TCRbeta sequencing was intended to test whether TCR sequence diversity was altered and clonal T-cell expansion was caused by ivuxolimab. General conclusions and limits of the study: In partial responders in the 0.1-3.0 mg/kg groups, normalized peripheral clonal expansion was found to be among the lowest, especially among CD8+ T cells. At doses from 0.1 to 3.0 mg/kg, clonal expansion was seen in both CD4+ and CD8+ blood T cells between baseline and week 6. Antigen specificity was not determined for the clonally expanded peripheral T cells. After ivuxolimab, expanded clones were on average more numerous among CD8+ T cells than among CD4+ T cells. Low levels of normalized T-cell clonal expansion were also seen in some nonresponding patients.

The trial excluded patients who had a history of autoimmune disease or were on systemic immunosuppression. Peripheral blood for TCR sequencing was drawn from every dose cohort at baseline, at cycle 4 day 1 and at cycle 7 day 1. Samples came from an open-label, multicenter, first-in-human phase I dose-escalation trial of ivuxolimab. Adults with locally advanced or metastatic melanoma, renal cell carcinoma, hepatocellular carcinoma or head and neck squamous cell carcinoma were enrolled in the trial. CD4+ and CD8+ T cells were sorted separately from peripheral blood before TCR sequencing. In the case of this clone: Its antigen is not yet known. Base qualities are not provided; no much larger clone lies one nucleotide away.

V sheds 2 bases and J sheds 0 bases, leaving 12 bases between their ends. CDR1 and CDR2 are read off the germline V gene (reference sequence) as SGHKS and YYEKEE. The CDR3 goes from the cysteine to the phenylalanine over 16 residues. CDR3 DNA is the only sequence kept; it has 48 bases, read in frame from the first base. Genomic DNA was extracted from sorted cells for sequencing of the TCRbeta CDR3 region. The immunoSEQ Assay was used for sequencing of TCRbeta CDR3 regions. Entries here come from immuneACCESS through TCRdb and include only in-frame sequences with V and J called. Some clones fail to appear in such tables; in the studies checked, an unresolved V gene covers under half of the shortfall, and the cause of the remainder is unknown. This sample comprises 55,000 to 85,000 clones, 86% of them detected only once. Together, the top ten hold approximately 3% of the sample.

This sequence uses TRBV5-5 and TRBJ2-1; the D segment could be TRBD1, given 6 matching bases. The input for sequencing was CD4+ or CD8+ T cells sorted from blood, taken in a trial of the OX40 agonist ivuxolimab. The TCR originated in an adult with an advanced solid tumor such as melanoma, head and neck, liver or kidney cancer. The CDR3 loop reads CASSFKSGDSYNEQFF. The nucleotide sequence is TGTGCCAGCAGCTTCAAGTCAGGGGACTCCTACAATGAGCAGTTCTTC.